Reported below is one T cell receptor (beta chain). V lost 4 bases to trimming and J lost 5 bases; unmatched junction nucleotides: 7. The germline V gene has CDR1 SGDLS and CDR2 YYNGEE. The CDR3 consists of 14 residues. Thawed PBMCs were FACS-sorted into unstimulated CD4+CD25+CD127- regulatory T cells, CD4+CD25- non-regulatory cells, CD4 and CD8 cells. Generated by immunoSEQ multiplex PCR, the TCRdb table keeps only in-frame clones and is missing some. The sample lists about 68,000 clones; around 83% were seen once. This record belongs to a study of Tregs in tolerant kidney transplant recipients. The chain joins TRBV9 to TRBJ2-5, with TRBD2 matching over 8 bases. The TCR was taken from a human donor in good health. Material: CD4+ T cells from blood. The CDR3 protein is CASSFGLATETQYF. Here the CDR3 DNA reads TGTGCCAGCAGCTTTGGACTAGCTACGGAGACCCAGTACTTC.